This T cell receptor beta chain was found in a study of CD8 T cells in ankylosing spondylitis. Comments on this clonotype: The antigen is not known.

The CDR3 length is 15 residues. CDR1 and CDR2 (germline): ENHRY, SYGVKD. Unmatched junction bases numbered 6, after V lost 2 bases and J lost 4 bases. Study-wide findings and caveats: Ankylosing spondylitis blood appeared to be characterized by a TCR beta motif of about eight highly homologous variants. Significant enrichment of disease-linked clones was reported in matched ankylosing spondylitis synovial fluid. Relatively scarce in peripheral blood, disease-linked clones were CD8+.

Researchers built TCR beta libraries using quantitative 5'-RACE with molecular barcodes. TCRdb itself ran the 5' RACE reads through MiXCR, one entry per CDR3 protein. Among hundreds of thousands of distinct CDR3 sequences, roughly 32% were seen once, and the ten largest hold around 4%. The material sequenced was blood, either unsorted or a sorted T cell fraction (not recorded which). The rearrangement links TRBV10-3 to TRBJ1-2, with 8 bases that match TRBD1. This receptor was taken from a male donor with ankylosing spondylitis or in good health (not recorded which). In DNA, the CDR3 is TGTGCCATCAGTGAGGGGACAGGACCCATCTATGGCTACACCTTC. Protein: CAISEGTGPIYGYTF.